One sample yielded the 21 T cell receptor beta chains listed below, sequenced in a study of naive and memory T cell subsets. An equimolar mix of two oligonucleotides served as the beta constant-region primer for TRBC1 and TRBC2. TCRdb fed the UMI-ligation and nested PCR reads into MiXCR, producing one record per CDR3 protein. The repertoire holds around 90,000 distinct CDR3 sequences, with approximately 6.5% as singletons. Sequencing was performed on central memory CD4+ T cells from blood. These TCRs come from a human donor in good health.

This clonotype was found many times. This chain links TRBV6-5 with TRBJ1-5; D is perhaps TRBD1 (6 bases). Trimming stripped 6 bases from V and 7 bases from J, with 13 bases between. CDR3 length: 13 amino acids. Per the germline V gene, CDR1 is MNHEY and CDR2 is SVGAGI. The CDR3 is CASSSRGSQPQHF. The CDR3 DNA follows: TGTGCCAGCAGCTCAAGGGGGTCGCAGCCCCAGCATTTT.

This chain uses TRBV7-2 with TRBJ2-5, with a weak D call TRBD2 (6 bases). Looked up from germline, CDR1 is SGHTA and CDR2 is FQGNSA. Trimming removed 5 bases at V and 7 bases at J, with 17 bases between. This CDR3 spans 14 amino acids. In DNA, the CDR3 is TGTGCCAGCAGCCGTAACCAGGGACTTGGGACCCAGTACTTC. Translation gives CASSRNQGLGTQYF.

This clonotype occurred many times. The CDR3 reads CASSDPTANEKLFF. The CDR3 DNA is TGTGCCAGCAGTGACCCCACAGCGAATGAAAAACTGTTTTTT. The chain couples TRBV2 to TRBJ1-4, with unresolved D. Trimming removed 3 bases from V and 5 bases from J, with 10 bases in between. Germline CDR1 SNHLY, CDR2 FYNNEI. The CDR3 runs to 14 residues. Drawing the rest from reference TRBV2 and TRBJ1-4, the complete variable domain is EPEVTQTPSHQVTQMGQEVILRCVPISNHLYFYWYRQILGQKVEFLVSFYNNEISEKSEIFDDQFSVERPDGSNFTLKIRSTKLEDSAMYFCASSDPTANEKLFFGSGTQLSVL.

This clonotype was seen at least ten times. This sequence joins TRBV20-1 and TRBJ2-3; 8 positions match TRBD2. CDR1 DFQATT and CDR2 SNEGSKA come from the germline V gene (reference sequence). The CDR3 runs 13 residues. V gave up 5 bases and J gave up 1 base; unmatched junction bases: 2. The CDR3 DNA reads as TGCAGTGCTGGGACTAGTGGCACAGATACGCAGTATTTT. Its protein is CSAGTSGTDTQYF.

The chain has TRBV5-5 and TRBJ2-5; 8 bases are a match to TRBD2. Germline CDR1 and CDR2: SGHKS and YYEKEE (reference sequence). Unmatched junction bases numbered 9, after V lost 10 bases and J lost 1 base. The CDR3 has 14 amino acids. For the CDR3, the DNA is TGTGCCGCCTCGGGAGGGGTTGGCCAAGAGACCCAGTACTTC. The encoded protein is CAASGGVGQETQYF.

The J gene is TRBJ2-1, the V gene TRBV12-3 or TRBV12-4; D remains unclear. The CDR3 length is 16 residues. Trimming removed 6 bases from V and 0 bases from J, with 15 bases in between. The CDR3 protein is CASRTTLQSSYNEQFF. The CDR3 DNA is TGTGCCAGCAGGACCACTCTTCAGAGCTCCTACAATGAGCAGTTCTTC.

This clonotype was detected many times. J is TRBJ1-1 and V is TRBV19; the match to TRBD1 covers 7 bases. V trimming: 3 bases; J trimming: 0 bases; junction bases outside the gene matches: 10. Per germline, CDR1 LNHDA and CDR2 SQIVND (reference sequence). The CDR3 extends over 17 amino acids. The CDR3 DNA is TGTGCCAGTAGTATGGGGGGCAGGGGGAACATGAACACTGAAGCTTTCTTT. This encodes CASSMGGRGNMNTEAFF.

This clonotype came up many times. The chain employs TRBV20-1 and TRBJ1-6; TRBD1 is a possible D gene (5 bases). This CDR3 has 14 residues. Trimming left V 6 bases short and J 8 bases short, with 17 bases between. In germline, CDR1 is DFQATT, CDR2 SNEGSKA (reference sequence). The CDR3 loop reads CSAEPGPLDSPLHF. The CDR3 DNA sequence: TGCAGTGCCGAGCCGGGACCCCTTGATTCACCCCTCCACTTT.

This clonotype occurred many times. This chain links TRBV12-3 or TRBV12-4 with TRBJ1-3; a weak D match, TRBD1 (5 bases). CDR3 length: 17 residues. V lost 3 bases, J lost 0 bases, and 15 bases lay in between. CDR3 nucleotides: TGTGCCAGCAGTTTCGACAGCCACTTTAGCTCTGGAAACACCATATATTTT. It yields the protein CASSFDSHFSSGNTIYF.

This sequence joins TRBV20-1 and TRBJ1-1, with 9 bases fitting TRBD1. The CDR3 has 14 amino acids. J lost 6 bases, V lost 6 bases, and 11 bases had no gene match. CDR1 DFQATT and CDR2 SNEGSKA come from the germline V gene (reference sequence). In DNA form, the CDR3 reads TGCAGTGCGAAGAAGGGACAGGGAAACGCTGAAGCTTTCTTT. Protein product: CSAKKGQGNAEAFF.

At least ten counts were recorded for this clonotype. This sequence joins TRBV6-5 and TRBJ2-2; weak D call: TRBD2 (5 bases). Germline CDR1 is MNHEY and CDR2 is SVGAGI. Trimming left V 5 bases short and J 5 bases short, with 12 bases between. This CDR3 has 14 residues. CDR3 residues: CASSRPRGTGELFF. Here the CDR3 DNA reads TGTGCCAGCAGTAGGCCCCGGGGAACCGGGGAGCTGTTTTTT.

This clonotype occurred a few times. The genes are TRBV6-2 or TRBV6-3 and TRBJ2-3; 9 nucleotides agree with TRBD2. The CDR3 contains 16 residues. Germline loops: CDR1 MNHEY, CDR2 SVGEGT. V trimming: 5 bases; J trimming: 2 bases; junction bases outside the gene matches: 8. CDR3 region: CASSEQTSGNTDTQYF. CDR3 bases: TGTGCCAGCAGTGAACAGACTAGCGGTAACACAGATACGCAGTATTTT.

This clonotype was seen many times. V is TRBV7-3 and J is TRBJ2-2; D call uncertain. This CDR3 contains 14 residues. Germline V lookup: CDR1 SGHTA, CDR2 FQGTGA. V was trimmed by 5 bases and J by 7 bases, leaving 14 bases between them. The CDR3: CASSPGAQSGELFF. The CDR3, as DNA: TGTGCCAGCAGCCCCGGAGCACAAAGCGGGGAGCTGTTTTTT. Full variable domain (rest looked up from reference TRBV7-3 and TRBJ2-2): GAGVSQTPSNKVTEKGKYVELRCDPISGHTALYWYRQSLGQGPEFLIYFQGTGAADDSGLPNDRFFAVRPEGSVSTLKIQRTERGDSAVYLCASSPGAQSGELFFGEGSRLTVL.

The sample holds many counts of this clonotype. The chain has TRBV29-1 and TRBJ1-1; TRBD1 matches 7 bases. This CDR3 spans 14 amino acids. Per germline, CDR1 SQVTM and CDR2 ANQGSEA. V lost 5 bases, J lost 0 bases, and 6 bases stayed unmatched. CDR3 region: CSVYRGLMNTEAFF. Here the CDR3 DNA reads TGCAGCGTTTACAGGGGACTCATGAACACTGAAGCTTTCTTT.

V is TRBV2 and J is TRBJ2-6; possibly TRBD1 for D (5 bases). Germline CDR1 reads SNHLY; CDR2 reads FYNNEI. V lost 4 bases, J lost 0 bases, and 7 bases lay in between. This CDR3 is built from 15 residues. This CDR3 reads CASSGQLSGANVLTF. In DNA form, the CDR3 reads TGTGCCAGCAGTGGACAGCTCTCTGGGGCCAACGTCCTGACTTTC.

The chain carries TRBV28 and TRBJ2-3; 7 bases are shared with TRBD2. There are 13 residues in the CDR3. V was clipped by 4 bases and J by 4 bases; unmatched bases: 2. Per the germline V gene, CDR1 is MDHEN and CDR2 is SYDVKM. The CDR3 coding sequence is TGTGCCAGCAGTTCGGGGGGTTCAGATACGCAGTATTTT. Amino acid sequence: CASSSGGSDTQYF.

This clonotype was counted only a few times. V and J are TRBV20-1 and TRBJ2-7, with D perhaps being TRBD1 or TRBD2 (5 bases each). The V end lost 5 bases, the J end lost 4 bases, and 24 bases lay between the germline ends. The CDR3 runs 16 residues. Germline-derived CDR1 and CDR2 are DFQATT and SNEGSKA (reference sequence). For the CDR3, the DNA is TGCAGTGCTTCGGACCGGGGTAGGGTGAGGGGATACGAGCAGTACTTC. Protein product: CSASDRGRVRGYEQYF.

Of note for this clonotype: A much larger clone lies one base from this, so it may be a read error. The chain carries TRBV7-2 and TRBJ1-1, with a weak D call TRBD1 (5 bases). This CDR3 region has 15 residues. Germline CDR1 is SGHTA and CDR2 is FQGNSA. CDR3 sequence: CAISHAGPMNTEAFF. In DNA form, the CDR3 reads TGTGCCATCAGCCACGCAGGGCCGATGAACACTGAAGCTTTCTTT.

J is TRBJ2-7 and V is TRBV11-3; D uncertain. CDR3 length: 12 residues. The V end lost 8 bases, the J end lost 2 bases, and 10 bases lay between the germline ends. The germline V gene encodes CDR1 SGHNT and CDR2 YENEEA. The CDR3 sequence is CASARSTYEQYF. The DNA for the CDR3 is TGTGCCAGCGCAAGGAGTACCTACGAGCAGTACTTC.

This clonotype was seen repeatedly, ten times or more. The J gene is TRBJ1-2, the V gene TRBV7-2; D gene ambiguous. Between the trimmed V and J ends, which lost 5 bases and 5 bases, there was a span of 12 bases. Germline V CDR1 and CDR2: SGHTA, FQGNSA. The CDR3 spans 13 residues. CDR3 DNA: TGTGCCAGCAGCCCTCAGACGGATTATGGCTACACCTTC. As protein: CASSPQTDYGYTF.

This clonotype showed up just a few times. The chain uses TRBV12-3 or TRBV12-4 and TRBJ1-5; D possibly corresponds to TRBD1 (6 bases). V lost 7 bases and J lost 0, with 7 bases in between. The CDR3 has 13 amino acids. Here the CDR3 DNA reads TGTGCCAGCACCAGGGGTAGCAATCAGCCCCAGCATTTT. It translates to CASTRGSNQPQHF.